This entry lists 5 T cell receptor beta chains sequenced from one sample in a study of shared T cell receptors in the human thymus. Only in-frame clones appear in the TCRdb table, and some are missing; sequencing was by immunoSEQ multiplex PCR. The sample contains 720,000 or so clones, approximately 83% of which appear only once. This same sample was also taken into another study, of human thymus T cells.

Sequenced: thymocytes. The receptors shown here come from a girl less than two years old with a congenital heart defect.

CDR3 bases: TGTGCCAGCAGCTCACAAACCTCCACAGATACGCAGTATTTT. As protein: CASSSQTSTDTQYF. J is TRBJ2-3 and V is TRBV7-9, with unresolved D. Trimming pared 4 bases from V and 2 bases from J, leaving 10 bases between. Looked up from germline, CDR1 is SEHNR and CDR2 is FQNEAQ (reference sequence). CDR3 length: 14 residues.

The rearrangement joins TRBV10-3 to TRBJ1-1; possible D gene TRBD1, 5 bases. Germline CDR1 is ENHRY and CDR2 is SYGVKD. The CDR3 is made up of 14 amino acids. The V and J ends lost 6 bases and 2 bases respectively, with 13 bases between them. The CDR3: CAISSRDPNTEAFF. DNA for the CDR3: TGTGCCATCAGCTCGCGGGACCCTAACACTGAAGCTTTCTTT.

The gene calls are TRBV7-9 and TRBJ2-2, with no clear D. In germline, CDR1 is SEHNR, CDR2 FQNEAQ (reference sequence). There are 17 residues in the CDR3. V lost 0 bases and J 4 bases, leaving 15 bases between the germline ends. The CDR3 here is CASSLARFKPGTGELFF. CDR3 coding DNA: TGTGCCAGCAGCTTAGCCCGGTTCAAACCGGGCACCGGGGAGCTGTTTTTT. The full variable domain, in which reference TRBV7-9 and TRBJ2-2 provide the parts outside the CDR3, is DTGVSQNPRHKITKRGQNVTFRCDPISEHNRLYWYRQTLGQGPEFLTYFQNEAQLEKSRLLSDRFSAERPKGSFSTLEIQRTEQGDSAMYLCASSLARFKPGTGELFFGEGSRLTVL.

The chain uses TRBV4-1 and TRBJ1-2; no clear D. The CDR3 runs to 14 residues. Deletions cut 2 bases from V and 4 bases from J, with 11 bases between. Germline V gene sequence: CDR1 MGHRA, CDR2 YSYEKL. This chain's CDR3 is CASSQKGGRYGYTF. CDR3 nucleotides: TGCGCCAGCAGCCAAAAAGGAGGTCGCTATGGCTACACCTTC.

This chain connects TRBV27 to TRBJ2-2; 8 nucleotides agree with TRBD2. Germline lookup yields CDR1 MNHEY and CDR2 SMNVEV (reference sequence). Unmatched junction bases numbered 3, after V lost 2 bases and J lost 1 base. The CDR3 is 16 amino acids. As DNA, the CDR3 is TGTGCCAGCAGTTTAGCGGGGGGATGGAACACCGGGGAGCTGTTTTTT. Translated: CASSLAGGWNTGELFF.